This TCR beta chain is from a study of a mutant IDH1 vaccine in newly diagnosed glioma. Regarding time point: week 5, during vaccination. In every dose of vaccine, 300 ug of mutant IDH1 20-mer peptide was given alongside topical imiquimod. As for this clone: What it recognizes is unknown.

Sequenced by immunoSEQ multiplex PCR; TCRdb stores in-frame clones only, minus some. The sample carries fewer than 65,000 clones, around 80% recorded once. In germline, CDR1 is LNHNV, CDR2 YYDKDF (reference sequence). The CDR3 covers 14 residues. V was clipped by 5 bases and J by 3 bases, with 13 bases between them. The material was PBMCs, obtained from a glioma patient whose treatment included an IDH1 peptide vaccine. V gene TRBV15 combines with J gene TRBJ1-2; D call uncertain. The sequence was collected from a man aged 25-40 years with glioma. The CDR3 loop is CATSGRTGDYGYTF. The CDR3 DNA reads TGTGCCACCAGCGGGAGGACGGGAGACTATGGCTACACCTTC.